This T cell receptor (beta chain) was identified in a study of blood T cell repertoires in COVID-19. Study in general: Specimens from acute and convalescent COVID-19 originated in the United States, Italy and Spain.

Only in-frame clones appear in the TCRdb table, and some are missing; sequencing was by immunoSEQ multiplex PCR. Here the sample spans 100,000 or so clones, around 90% being singletons. The CDR3 covers 14 residues. V was clipped by 1 base and J by 4 bases; unmatched bases: 4. The germline gives CDR1 SGHVS, CDR2 FQNEAQ. The sample comprised peripheral blood. The rearrangement links TRBV7-8 to TRBJ2-7; 7 bases align to TRBD2. The receptor was derived from a woman aged 55 to 70 with acute or convalescent COVID-19. CDR3 region: CASSLGTSVYEQYV. As DNA, the CDR3 is TGTGCCAGCAGCTTAGGTACTAGCGTGTACGAGCAGTACGTC.